Listed here are 16 T cell receptor beta chains from one sample, sequenced in a study of T cell responses to AZD1222 COVID-19 vaccine. Repertoires were generated with immunoSEQ multiplex PCR, while TCRdb's copy carries only in-frame clones and drops some. Of under 200,000 clones detected, around nine tenths appear once; the ten largest clones hold about 1.6%. Sequencing used peripheral blood, obtained on day 0 of AZD1222 vaccination. The receptor set was obtained from an adult in good health.

V is TRBV10-3 and J is TRBJ1-6, with TRBD1 as a possible D gene (6 bases). This CDR3 has 15 residues. From germline, CDR1 is ENHRY and CDR2 SYGVKD. V dropped 7 bases and J dropped 7 bases, with 17 bases sitting between them. CDR3 loop: CAITGGGGFNSPLHF. The DNA of the CDR3 is TGTGCCATCACTGGCGGAGGGGGTTTCAATTCACCCCTCCACTTT.

This chain connects TRBV9 to TRBJ2-7, with 9 positions matching TRBD1. Germline V gives CDR1 SGDLS, CDR2 YYNGEE. J gave up 4 bases and V 3 bases, and 5 bases lay outside the gene matches. There are 14 residues in the CDR3. The CDR3 loop is CASSGGTGPYEQYF. The CDR3 nucleotides are TGTGCCAGCAGCGGGGGGACAGGGCCTTACGAGCAGTACTTC. Full variable domain (outside the CDR3, taken from reference TRBV9 and TRBJ2-7): DSGVTQTPKHLITATGQRVTLRCSPRSGDLSVYWYQQSLDQGLQFLIQYYNGEERAKGNILERFSAQQFPDLHSELNLSSLELGDSALYFCASSGGTGPYEQYFGPGTRLTVT.

The chain uses TRBV19 and TRBJ1-2, with D unclear. The germline V and J ends were trimmed by 1 base and 4 bases, with 10 bases remaining between them. Per the germline V gene, CDR1 is LNHDA and CDR2 is SQIVND (reference sequence). The CDR3 spans 14 residues. In nucleotides, the CDR3 is TGTGCCAGTAGTATAGTGGAGGACCCCTATGGCTACACCTTC. Amino acids: CASSIVEDPYGYTF.

The chain joins TRBV7-9 to TRBJ1-1; TRBD1 is a possible D gene (6 bases). V lost 1 base to trimming and J lost 2 bases, with 14 bases between them. Germline CDR1 and CDR2: SEHNR and FQNEAQ (reference sequence). This CDR3 is built from 16 residues. The CDR3 bases are TGTGCCAGCAGCTTAGTACCGACAGGAACTAACACTGAAGCTTTCTTT. Amino acid sequence: CASSLVPTGTNTEAFF.

In DNA, the CDR3 is TGTGCCAGCAGCCAAGTGGAGGACTCCCTCCAAGAGACCCAGTACTTC. Translating it yields CASSQVEDSLQETQYF. The chain carries TRBV4-2 and TRBJ2-5; D might be TRBD2 (5 bases). V was shortened by 1 base and J by 1 base, with 13 bases between the two germline ends. This CDR3 is 16 amino acids long. Germline V CDR1 and CDR2: LGHNA, YNFKEQ.

The chain employs TRBV28 and TRBJ1-1; 9 bases map to TRBD1. V shed 5 bases and J 6 bases; nucleotides not matched to a gene: 10. Germline CDR1 and CDR2: MDHEN and SYDVKM. The CDR3 runs 15 residues. The CDR3 here is CASSPGWNRGPEAFF. The CDR3 DNA sequence: TGTGCCAGCAGTCCCGGTTGGAACAGGGGGCCTGAAGCTTTCTTT.

The V and J genes are TRBV11-3 and TRBJ1-6, with TRBD1 as a possible D gene (5 bases). V was pared by 7 bases and J by 3 bases, with 13 bases between. Germline-derived CDR1 and CDR2 are SGHNT and YENEEA. The CDR3 is made up of 15 amino acids. This CDR3 reads CASTQGRGYNSPLHF. In DNA form, the CDR3 reads TGTGCCAGCACGCAGGGAAGGGGCTATAATTCACCCCTCCACTTT.

This chain connects TRBV28 to TRBJ1-5, with TRBD1 matching over 7 bases. With 6 bases clipped from V and 2 bases from J, the junction kept 10 bases outside the gene matches. The CDR3 sequence is 16 residues long. From germline, CDR1 is MDHEN and CDR2 SYDVKM. CDR3: CASRPKGQHGNQPQHF. CDR3 nucleotides: TGTGCCAGCAGACCGAAGGGACAGCACGGCAATCAGCCCCAGCATTTT.

The rearrangement links TRBV5-1 to TRBJ1-5, with TRBD1 matching over 7 bases. CDR3 length: 14 residues. With V trimmed by 1 base and J by 7 bases, 5 bases remained unmatched. Germline V lookup: CDR1 SGHRS, CDR2 YFSETQ. The chain's CDR3 is CASSLIGGSQPQHF. The CDR3 DNA reads TGCGCCAGCAGCTTGATAGGGGGCAGCCAGCCCCAGCATTTT. Supplemented by reference TRBV5-1 and TRBJ1-5, the full variable domain reads KAGVTQTPRYLIKTRGQQVTLSCSPISGHRSVSWYQQTPGQGLQFLFEYFSETQRNKGNFPGRFSGRQFSNSRSEMNVSTLELGDSALYLCASSLIGGSQPQHFGDGTRLSIL.

This clone came up a few times. V is TRBV5-1 and J is TRBJ1-1, with a possible D match to TRBD1 (5 bases). Germline V gene sequence: CDR1 SGHRS, CDR2 YFSETQ. CDR3 length: 15 residues. Trimming removed 0 bases at V and 6 bases at J, with 15 bases between. The CDR3 DNA reads TGCGCCAGCAGCTTGGATGGGGGAGCGGCGGCTGAAGCTTTCTTT. This codes for CASSLDGGAAAEAFF.

The chain employs TRBV13 and TRBJ2-3; 11 bases line up with TRBD2. The length of the CDR3 is 16 residues. The trim removed 2 bases at V and 2 bases at J, leaving 3 bases unmatched. The V gene's germline CDR1 is PRHDT and CDR2 FYEKMQ (reference sequence). The CDR3 reads CASSLRLAGTTDTQYF. CDR3 coding DNA: TGTGCCAGCAGCTTACGACTAGCGGGGACCACAGATACGCAGTATTTT. Based on the CDR3 plus reference TRBV13 and TRBJ2-3, the full variable domain is AAGVIQSPRHLIKEKRETATLKCYPIPRHDTVYWYQQGPGQDPQFLISFYEKMQSDKGSIPDRFSAQQFSDYHSELNMSSLELGDSALYFCASSLRLAGTTDTQYFGPGTRLTVL.

CDR3 sequence: CASSLAPTSGYNEQFF. In nucleotides, the CDR3 is TGTGCCAGCAGTCTGGCGCCTACTAGCGGATACAATGAGCAGTTCTTC. The chain links TRBV28 to TRBJ2-1; 8 nucleotides align to TRBD2. CDR1 and CDR2 from the germline V gene are MDHEN and SYDVKM. V was pared by 5 bases and J by 4 bases, with 10 bases of the junction left unmatched. The CDR3 is 16 amino acids.

This clone occurred once. Within the sample, other DNA sequences also encode this same CDR3. The genes are TRBV28 and TRBJ1-2, with D possibly being TRBD1 (5 bases). The V gene lost 5 bases and the J gene lost 4 bases, with 11 bases spanning the gap. The CDR3 consists of 13 residues. Germline V gene lookup returns CDR1 MDHEN and CDR2 SYDVKM. CDR3 in DNA: TGTGCCAGCAGTCCTGGACAAAGCTATGGCTACACCTTC. It translates to CASSPGQSYGYTF.

The chain joins TRBV4-1 to TRBJ1-5, with a weak D call TRBD1 (5 bases). In germline, CDR1 is MGHRA, CDR2 YSYEKL. Trimming took off 1 base at V and 4 bases at J, with 11 bases between the two ends. The CDR3 is 15 amino acids. CDR3 nucleotides: TGCGCCAGCAGCCAAGCAGGGACCGTTAATCAGCCCCAGCATTTT. Encoded protein: CASSQAGTVNQPQHF.

The chain couples TRBV5-4 to TRBJ2-5; D is uncertain. The V gene lost 2 bases and the J gene lost 7 bases, with 18 bases spanning the gap. CDR1 and CDR2 from the germline V gene are SGHNT and YYREEE (reference sequence). The CDR3 extends over 15 amino acids. DNA of the CDR3: TGTGCCAGCAGCTTAAAAGTAGATGTGCGAGGGACCCAGTACTTC. This encodes CASSLKVDVRGTQYF.

V gene TRBV6-5 combines with J gene TRBJ2-2; 8 bases align to TRBD1. The CDR3 is 14 amino acids. V was pared by 7 bases and J by 2 bases, with 3 bases of the junction left unmatched. CDR1 is MNHEY and CDR2 is SVGAGI in the germline V gene. CDR3 DNA: TGTGCCAGCACGGACAGGGAAAACACCGGGGAGCTGTTTTTT. Its translation: CASTDRENTGELFF.